These 24 T cell receptor beta chains share one sample of origin, sequenced in a study of blood T cell repertoires in COVID-19. Libraries were prepared by immunoSEQ multiplex PCR; TCRdb keeps only in-frame clonotypes and omits some of them. The table shows about 140,000 clones, with 75% to 90% occurring only once. The sequencing input was peripheral blood. The receptors here all came from an older man who had recovered from COVID-19.

J is TRBJ2-7 and V is TRBV10-3; 10 nucleotides align to TRBD2. J was trimmed by 0 bases and V by 6 bases; bases with no gene match: 8. Looked up from germline, CDR1 is ENHRY and CDR2 is SYGVKD. The CDR3 runs to 16 residues. As DNA, the CDR3 is TGTGCCATCAGCACTAGCGGGACCTATGACTCCTACGAGCAGTACTTC. Its protein product is CAISTSGTYDSYEQYF.

The rearrangement uses TRBV18 and TRBJ1-3; TRBD1 agrees at 9 bases. This CDR3 contains 16 residues. V lost 1 base and J lost 2; bases outside the gene matches: 3. The germline CDR1 and CDR2 sequences are KGHSH and LQKENI. CDR3 in DNA: TGTGCCAGCTCACCACGACAGGGGGAAACTGGAAACACCATATATTTT. Translation gives CASSPRQGETGNTIYF.

This sequence joins TRBV27 and TRBJ2-7; TRBD2 agrees at 12 bases. V gave up 2 bases and J gave up 6 bases; unmatched junction bases: 8. CDR1 and CDR2 (germline): MNHEY, SMNVEV (reference sequence). CDR3 length equals 16 residues. CDR3 DNA: TGTGCCAGCAGTTTAGCGGCTAGCGGGAGGGGGATCGAGCAGTACTTC. As protein: CASSLAASGRGIEQYF.

The rearrangement uses TRBV27 and TRBJ2-3; D is unresolved. V lost 7 bases, J lost 2 bases, and 7 bases lay in between. Germline values: CDR1 MNHEY, CDR2 SMNVEV (reference sequence). There are 12 residues in the CDR3. The CDR3 DNA reads TGTGCCAGCAACGAGGTCACAGATACGCAGTATTTT. Amino acids: CASNEVTDTQYF.

CDR3 sequence: CASSLAAGNQPQHF. The CDR3 DNA reads TGTGCCAGCAGCTTAGCGGCCGGGAATCAGCCCCAGCATTTT. The chain has TRBV7-8 and TRBJ1-5, with D hard to call. This CDR3 is 14 amino acids long. V lost 0 bases, J lost 4 bases, and 7 bases lay in between. CDR1 SGHVS and CDR2 FQNEAQ come from the germline V gene.

This clone was seen ten or more times. The chain carries TRBV29-1 and TRBJ1-1, with D possibly matching TRBD1 (5 bases). The CDR3 has 16 residues. V dropped 3 bases and J dropped 6 bases, with 23 bases sitting between them. Germline V lookup: CDR1 SQVTM, CDR2 ANQGSEA. CDR3 sequence: CSVDAAGPRLGAEAFF. In nucleotides, the CDR3 is TGCAGCGTTGATGCCGCGGGGCCCAGGTTGGGCGCTGAAGCTTTCTTT. Complete variable domain (other parts from reference TRBV29-1 and TRBJ1-1): SAVISQKPSRDICQRGTSLTIQCQVDSQVTMMFWYRQQPGQSLTLIATANQGSEATYESGFVIDKFPISRPNLTFSTLTVSNMSPEDSSIYLCSVDAAGPRLGAEAFFGQGTRLTVV.

This chain joins TRBV27 and TRBJ2-7; TRBD1 agrees at 7 bases. The CDR3 covers 14 residues. The germline CDR1 and CDR2 sequences are MNHEY and SMNVEV (reference sequence). V lost 2 bases to trimming and J lost 1 base; unmatched junction nucleotides: 2. The DNA for the CDR3 is TGTGCCAGCAGTTTAACCAGGGGGTCCTACGAGCAGTACTTC. Translating it yields CASSLTRGSYEQYF.

This clone was counted between two and nine times. J is TRBJ2-7 and V is TRBV7-9; 11 bases line up with TRBD2. The CDR3 has 16 residues. Germline V gene lookup returns CDR1 SEHNR and CDR2 FQNEAQ (reference sequence). The trim removed 5 bases at V and 1 base at J, leaving 7 bases unmatched. The CDR3 protein is CASSHPRTSGSYEQYF. DNA for the CDR3: TGTGCCAGCAGCCACCCCCGGACTAGCGGGTCCTACGAGCAGTACTTC.

The V call is TRBV18, the J call TRBJ2-1; 12 bases fit TRBD1. The germline V gene has CDR1 KGHSH and CDR2 LQKENI. The CDR3 runs 15 residues. Trimming at V came to 6 bases and at J to 7 bases, leaving 7 bases not matched to a gene. CDR3 protein: CASSREGQGANEQFF. DNA of the CDR3: TGTGCCAGCTCCAGGGAGGGACAGGGGGCAAATGAGCAGTTCTTC.

This clone was seen just once. This chain links TRBV6-6 with TRBJ2-1, with a possible D match to TRBD2 (6 bases). This CDR3 spans 15 amino acids. Between the trimmed V and J ends, which lost 5 bases and 0 bases, there was a span of 11 bases. CDR1 and CDR2 from the germline V gene are MNHNY and SVGAGI (reference sequence). The CDR3 DNA follows: TGTGCCAGCAGTATTAGCGGAGACTCCTACAATGAGCAGTTCTTC. This translates into CASSISGDSYNEQFF.

V usage is TRBV5-8 and J usage is TRBJ2-2, with D hard to call. Germline lookup yields CDR1 SGHTS and CDR2 YDEGEE. This CDR3 is built from 15 residues. Trimming stripped 5 bases from V and 0 bases from J, with 11 bases between. The CDR3 nucleotides are TGTGCCAGCAGACGCGGATTCGCGAACACCGGGGAGCTGTTTTTT. This translates into CASRRGFANTGELFF. The full variable domain, its missing parts supplied by reference TRBV5-8 and TRBJ2-2, is EAGVTQSPTHLIKTRGQQATLRCSPISGHTSVYWYQQALGLGLQFLLWYDEGEERNRGNFPPRFSGRQFPNYSSELNVNALELEDSALYLCASRRGFANTGELFFGEGSRLTVL.

J is TRBJ2-7 and V is TRBV11-2; 11 bases align to TRBD2. This CDR3 is built from 17 residues. Germline CDR1 and CDR2: SGHAT and FQNNGV. J gave up 0 bases and V 4 bases, and 8 bases lay outside the gene matches. CDR3 bases: TGTGCCAGCAGCTCTGGGACTAGCGGAGACCTCTCCTACGAGCAGTACTTC. Residues: CASSSGTSGDLSYEQYF.

The rearrangement links TRBV4-1 to TRBJ2-1; tentatively, D is TRBD2 (6 bases). V shed 1 base and J shed 8 bases, with 18 bases lying between them. There are 16 residues in the CDR3. Germline values: CDR1 MGHRA, CDR2 YSYEKL. The CDR3 region is CASSQAGLIAADEQFF. Written as DNA, the CDR3 is TGCGCCAGCAGCCAAGCGGGACTTATAGCAGCCGATGAGCAGTTCTTC.

The V and J genes are TRBV7-8 and TRBJ2-3; perhaps TRBD2 as D (6 bases). Germline assignment: CDR1 SGHVS and CDR2 FQNEAQ. This CDR3 is built from 12 residues. Between the trimmed V and J ends, which lost 6 bases and 5 bases, there was a span of 9 bases. Written as DNA, the CDR3 is TGTGCCAGCAGGAGGAGGGGAGATACGCAGTATTTT. This gives the protein CASRRRGDTQYF.

This rearrangement joins TRBV5-1 to TRBJ2-7, with TRBD2 matching 14 bases. In germline, CDR1 is SGHRS, CDR2 YFSETQ. The CDR3 is made up of 18 amino acids. The ends lost 4 bases at V and 0 bases at J; junction bases unmatched: 9. This chain's CDR3 is CASSMGLAGAWSSYEQYF. Written as DNA, the CDR3 is TGCGCCAGCAGCATGGGACTAGCGGGAGCGTGGAGCTCCTACGAGCAGTACTTC.

The chain carries TRBV19 and TRBJ1-2; TRBD1 aligns across 7 bases. CDR3 size: 15 residues. Germline V gene data show CDR1 as LNHDA and CDR2 as SQIVND (reference sequence). The V segment lost 6 bases and the J segment 4 bases; nucleotides outside the gene matches: 11. The CDR3 nucleotides are TGTGCCAGTAGAACGCCCGACAGGGAGCCCTATGGCTACACCTTC. This encodes CASRTPDREPYGYTF.

V is TRBV12-3 or TRBV12-4 and J is TRBJ2-4; the match to TRBD1 covers 11 bases. With V trimmed by 7 bases and J by 10 bases, 3 bases remained unmatched. This CDR3 has 12 amino acids. Written as DNA, the CDR3 is TGTGCCAGCAAGGGGGACAGGGGGATTCAGTACTTC. The encoded protein is CASKGDRGIQYF.

This clone came up a few times. The chain is built from TRBV30 and TRBJ2-1, with D perhaps TRBD1 (5 bases). The CDR3 consists of 15 residues. In germline, CDR1 is GTSNPN, CDR2 SVGIG (reference sequence). V shed 2 bases and J shed 2 bases, with 13 bases lying between them. In DNA, the CDR3 is TGTGCCTGGAGTCCCCTAGACAGTACCTACAATGAGCAGTTCTTC. Its translation: CAWSPLDSTYNEQFF.

The chain is built from TRBV7-2 and TRBJ2-1; 10 bases fit TRBD2. CDR1 and CDR2 from the germline V gene are SGHTA and FQGNSA. CDR3 length: 15 amino acids. Trimming cost V 1 base and J 9 bases; bases outside gene matches: 6. CDR3 residues: CASSLGGLAGVEQFF. The CDR3 DNA reads TGTGCCAGCAGCTTAGGGGGTCTAGCGGGAGTTGAGCAGTTCTTC.

This clone appeared a single time. This chain uses TRBV5-1 with TRBJ2-6; 10 bases line up with TRBD2. Germline V gives CDR1 SGHRS, CDR2 YFSETQ. The V and J ends lost 2 bases and 0 bases, in that order; junction bases with no gene match: 2. The CDR3 sequence is 17 residues long. CDR3 bases: TGCGCCAGCAGCTTCACTAGCGGGAACTCTGGGGCCAACGTCCTGACTTTC. This codes for CASSFTSGNSGANVLTF.

Regarding this clone: This CDR3 is also generated by other DNA sequences in the sample. V gene TRBV5-1 combines with J gene TRBJ2-3, with 11 bases aligning to TRBD2. The CDR3 has 15 amino acids. Trimming took 5 bases from V and 0 from J; bases not matched to a gene: 2. Germline V lookup: CDR1 SGHRS, CDR2 YFSETQ. CDR3 in DNA: TGCGCCAGCAGATGGACTAGCGGGAGCACAGATACGCAGTATTTT. Translation gives CASRWTSGSTDTQYF.

The chain is built from TRBV5-1 and TRBJ2-3; 8 bases match TRBD2. V lost 2 bases, J lost 4 bases, and 6 bases stayed unmatched. The germline V gene encodes CDR1 SGHRS and CDR2 YFSETQ. The length of the CDR3 is 15 residues. CDR3 DNA: TGCGCCAGCAGCTTCAAGGGACTAGGGGCAGATACGCAGTATTTT. Protein product: CASSFKGLGADTQYF. The whole variable domain, filled in from reference TRBV5-1 and TRBJ2-3, reads KAGVTQTPRYLIKTRGQQVTLSCSPISGHRSVSWYQQTPGQGLQFLFEYFSETQRNKGNFPGRFSGRQFSNSRSEMNVSTLELGDSALYLCASSFKGLGADTQYFGPGTRLTVL.

V gene TRBV2 combines with J gene TRBJ2-1; 7 bases map to TRBD2. The CDR3 has 15 residues. Per the germline V gene, CDR1 is SNHLY and CDR2 is FYNNEI. The V gene end was trimmed by 4 bases and the J gene end by 1 base; junction bases not matched to a gene: 4. The CDR3 sequence: CASSVAGVSYNEQFF. The CDR3 nucleotides read TGTGCCAGCAGTGTGGCGGGAGTATCCTACAATGAGCAGTTCTTC.

V gene TRBV7-9 combines with J gene TRBJ1-3, with 9 bases aligning to TRBD1. The ends lost 3 bases at V and 0 bases at J; junction bases unmatched: 6. CDR3 length: 17 residues. Germline V lookup: CDR1 SEHNR, CDR2 FQNEAQ (reference sequence). The CDR3 DNA is TGTGCCAGCAGCTTCTGGGGACAGGGAGTCTCTGGAAACACCATATATTTT. Residues: CASSFWGQGVSGNTIYF.